Below, 14 T cell receptor beta chains from the same sample are listed, as sequenced in a study of circulating and synovial CD4+ cells in juvenile arthritis. Assay used: immunoSEQ multiplex PCR; TCRdb lists only in-frame clones, some missing. The sample includes 36,000 or so clones, about 94% of them seen just once. Sequences were obtained from CD4+ T cells from blood. The receptors were sampled from a human donor with juvenile idiopathic arthritis.

The gene calls are TRBV5-1 and TRBJ2-1, with TRBD1 identical over 8 bases. The CDR3 contains 15 residues. Germline V gives CDR1 SGHRS, CDR2 YFSETQ. Trimming removed 3 bases from V and 3 bases from J; junction bases left unmatched: 5. CDR3 residues: CASSSTGEGYNEQFF. The CDR3 nucleotides are TGCGCCAGCAGCTCGACAGGGGAAGGCTACAATGAGCAGTTCTTC.

On this clone: Sequence at one end of the junction differs from germline and may be a read error. The chain carries TRBV5-4 and TRBJ1-6, with 10 bases that match TRBD1. The CDR3 runs 14 residues. The germline CDR1 and CDR2 sequences are SGHNT and YYREEE (reference sequence). The CDR3 DNA follows: TGTGCCAGCAGGTTGGACAGGGGGGGTTCACCCCTCCACTTT. This encodes CASRLDRGGSPLHF. Full variable domain (remainder filled in from reference TRBV5-4 and TRBJ1-6): ETGVTQSPTHLIKTRGQQVTLRCSSQSGHNTVSWYQQALGQGPQFIFQYYREEENGRGNFPPRFSGLQFPNYSSELNVNALELDDSALYLCASRLDRGGSPLHFGNGTRLTVT.

This chain joins TRBV7-2 and TRBJ2-7; D is ambiguous. This CDR3 is built from 14 residues. Germline values: CDR1 SGHTA, CDR2 FQGNSA. V lost 0 bases, J lost 3 bases, and 9 bases lay in between. CDR3 sequence (DNA): TGTGCCAGCAGCTTAGCCTCCCCTTACTACGAGCAGTACTTC. It translates to CASSLASPYYEQYF.

The chain couples TRBV15 to TRBJ1-2, with TRBD1 as a possible D gene (5 bases). Germline loops: CDR1 LNHNV, CDR2 YYDKDF (reference sequence). Deletions cut 0 bases from V and 7 bases from J, with 9 bases between. The CDR3 loop spans 13 amino acids. CDR3 sequence reads: CATSRDHQGGYTF. The CDR3 bases are TGTGCCACCAGCAGAGATCACCAGGGTGGCTACACCTTC.

This chain links TRBV6-5 with TRBJ2-3; D possibly corresponds to TRBD2 (5 bases). The CDR3 sequence is 14 residues long. Germline loops: CDR1 MNHEY, CDR2 SVGAGI. V gave up 5 bases and J gave up 1 base, with 10 bases separating them. CDR3 DNA: TGTGCCAGCAGTAACGGGGTTGGCACAGATACGCAGTATTTT. This gives the protein CASSNGVGTDTQYF.

This chain links TRBV5-4 with TRBJ2-7; 10 positions match TRBD2. CDR1 SGHNT and CDR2 YYREEE come from the germline V gene (reference sequence). The CDR3 covers 18 residues. Trimming at V came to 2 bases and at J to 2 bases, leaving 13 bases not matched to a gene. The CDR3 is CASSFGPASGGATYEQYF. In nucleotides, the CDR3 is TGTGCCAGCAGCTTTGGCCCGGCTAGCGGGGGTGCAACCTACGAGCAGTACTTC. Supplemented by reference TRBV5-4 and TRBJ2-7, the full variable domain reads ETGVTQSPTHLIKTRGQQVTLRCSSQSGHNTVSWYQQALGQGPQFIFQYYREEENGRGNFPPRFSGLQFPNYSSELNVNALELDDSALYLCASSFGPASGGATYEQYFGPGTRLTVT.

This chain connects TRBV9 to TRBJ1-1; D ambiguous. The V gene's germline CDR1 is SGDLS and CDR2 YYNGEE. V gave up 0 bases and J gave up 4 bases, with 19 bases separating them. CDR3 length: 17 residues. The CDR3: CASSVAGVSDLGTEAFF. CDR3 nucleotide sequence: TGTGCCAGCAGCGTAGCAGGTGTGTCCGACCTGGGCACTGAAGCTTTCTTT.

This clone was counted a single time. This chain joins TRBV5-1 and TRBJ2-1, with TRBD2 matching over 10 bases. With 4 bases clipped from V and 5 bases from J, the junction kept 9 bases outside the gene matches. Germline V lookup: CDR1 SGHRS, CDR2 YFSETQ. The CDR3 totals 16 residues. In DNA form, the CDR3 reads TGCGCCAGCAGCGCCCAGACTAGCGGGCCGAACAATGAGCAGTTCTTC. It specifies CASSAQTSGPNNEQFF.

J is TRBJ1-2 and V is TRBV10-1; D is possibly TRBD1 (6 bases). The CDR3 is 16 amino acids. Germline CDR1 is WNHNN and CDR2 is SYGVQD (reference sequence). Trimming removed 8 bases at V and 6 bases at J, with 25 bases between. The CDR3, as DNA: TGCGCCAGCCCGGGGGCACATATCGGGGGGACTCATGGCTACACCTTC. Residues: CASPGAHIGGTHGYTF.

CDR3 in DNA: TGTGCCAGCAGCTTGGCCAAGGGGGGGACCTCTGGAAACACCATATATTTT. As protein: CASSLAKGGTSGNTIYF. The chain links TRBV5-4 to TRBJ1-3; possible D gene TRBD1, 6 bases. Trimming pared 0 bases from V and 0 bases from J, leaving 13 bases between. This CDR3 is 17 amino acids long. Germline values: CDR1 SGHNT, CDR2 YYREEE (reference sequence).

The rearrangement links TRBV2 to TRBJ2-1; D possibly corresponds to TRBD2 (5 bases). V was clipped by 8 bases and J by 0 bases, with 11 bases between them. This CDR3 is 14 amino acids long. Germline values: CDR1 SNHLY, CDR2 FYNNEI. DNA of the CDR3: TGTGCCAGCTGCCCGGGGAGCTCCTACAATGAGCAGTTCTTC. Translation: CASCPGSSYNEQFF.

This sequence joins TRBV14 and TRBJ1-1, with TRBD1 matching over 7 bases. CDR1 is SGHDN and CDR2 is FVKESK in the germline V gene. Germline trimming cut 3 bases from V and 1 base from J; bases unmatched to any gene: 5. The CDR3 contains 15 residues. The CDR3: CASSQRTGWNTEAFF. The CDR3 DNA follows: TGTGCCAGCAGCCAGAGGACAGGATGGAACACTGAAGCTTTCTTT.

DNA for the CDR3: TGTGCCAGCAGCTTGTACAGGGAGAAGGGGGGGGAGCAGTACTTC. Amino acids: CASSLYREKGGEQYF. The gene calls are TRBV7-2 and TRBJ2-5, with D possibly being TRBD2 (7 bases). Germline CDR1 SGHTA, CDR2 FQGNSA. The V gene lost 3 bases and the J gene lost 11 bases, with 22 bases spanning the gap. The CDR3 length is 15 residues.

V and J are TRBV5-6 and TRBJ1-1, with unresolved D. This CDR3 contains 16 residues. Trimming cost V 3 bases and J 1 base, with 16 bases left between them. The germline V gene encodes CDR1 SGHDT and CDR2 YYEEEE. CDR3 sequence reads: CASSSRHRRKNTEAFF. CDR3 in DNA: TGTGCCAGCAGCTCCCGTCACAGAAGGAAGAACACTGAAGCTTTCTTT.